The 13 T cell receptor beta chains in this list originate from one sample, sequenced in a study of blood T cell repertoires in COVID-19. Using immunoSEQ multiplex PCR, the repertoire was profiled, and TCRdb retains in-frame clones only, with some absent. Altogether roughly 200,000 clones are present, roughly 86% being singletons, with the ten largest covering approximately 10%. The sample was peripheral blood. Receptors were obtained from a woman in her forties or fifties with COVID-19, enrolled during active disease.

This clone was seen just once. The chain uses TRBV6-2 or TRBV6-3 and TRBJ2-1; D possibly corresponds to TRBD1 (6 bases). Between the trimmed V and J ends, which lost 5 bases and 1 base, there was a span of 15 bases. CDR3 length: 16 amino acids. CDR1 MNHEY and CDR2 SVGEGT come from the germline V gene. DNA of the CDR3: TGTGCCAGCAGTGGGGATAAGACAGGTTCCTACAATGAGCAGTTCTTC. It yields the protein CASSGDKTGSYNEQFF.

The chain recombines TRBV7-2 with TRBJ2-3, with TRBD2 matching 8 bases. V shed 5 bases and J 3 bases; nucleotides not matched to a gene: 7. The CDR3 is 15 residues long. Germline V gene sequence: CDR1 SGHTA, CDR2 FQGNSA. The CDR3 sequence is CASSARGGKTDTQYF. CDR3 in DNA: TGTGCCAGCAGCGCACGGGGGGGCAAAACAGATACGCAGTATTTT.

The rearrangement joins TRBV23-1 to TRBJ1-2; 8 bases fit TRBD1. TRBV23-1 is treated as an ORF (open reading frame) with a function not yet certain. The length of the CDR3 is 18 residues. V trimming: 3 bases; J trimming: 7 bases; junction bases outside the gene matches: 19. The CDR3 region is CASSQGSGQGAVKSGYTF. Written as DNA, the CDR3 is TGCGCCAGCAGTCAGGGGTCCGGCCAGGGGGCTGTCAAGAGTGGCTACACCTTC.

J is TRBJ1-1 and V is TRBV5-1, with TRBD1 matching over 12 bases. CDR1 and CDR2 from the germline V gene are SGHRS and YFSETQ. V shed 3 bases and J 5 bases; nucleotides not matched to a gene: 11. CDR3 length: 17 amino acids. The CDR3 loop is CASSSGTGGWSITEAFF. CDR3 bases: TGCGCCAGCAGCTCAGGGACAGGGGGCTGGAGTATAACTGAAGCTTTCTTT.

The chain carries TRBV9 and TRBJ1-1; no clear D. Germline CDR1 SGDLS, CDR2 YYNGEE. The length of the CDR3 is 16 residues. Trimming took 4 bases from V and 5 from J, leaving 21 bases between them. CDR3 coding DNA: TGTGCCAGCAGCCCCTCGGGGAAGGGTACAAGGACTGAAGCTTTCTTT. It yields the protein CASSPSGKGTRTEAFF.

This clone has only one observation. V usage is TRBV5-5 and J usage is TRBJ2-7; D unclear. Between the trimmed V and J ends, which lost 0 bases and 5 bases, there was a span of 6 bases. This CDR3 region has 12 residues. The germline gives CDR1 SGHKS, CDR2 YYEKEE (reference sequence). The CDR3 sequence is CASSLVSNEQYF. CDR3 in DNA: TGTGCCAGCAGCTTGGTTTCCAACGAGCAGTACTTC.

The V and J genes are TRBV19 and TRBJ1-3, with unresolved D. The V end lost 2 bases, the J end lost 2 bases, and 10 bases lay between the germline ends. CDR1 is LNHDA, CDR2 SQIVND, per germline (reference sequence). The CDR3 length is 15 residues. The CDR3 region is CASSISGETGNTIYF. The CDR3 coding sequence is TGTGCCAGTAGTATAAGCGGTGAGACTGGAAACACCATATATTTT.

The chain is built from TRBV12-3 or TRBV12-4 and TRBJ1-2, with D possibly being TRBD1 (5 bases). The CDR3 length is 13 residues. Trimming left V 5 bases short and J 2 bases short, with 9 bases between. The CDR3 bases are TGTGCCAGCAGTCGACAGTCCAACTATGGCTACACCTTC. This sequence encodes CASSRQSNYGYTF.

This clone was found many times. The chain is built from TRBV6-1 and TRBJ2-4; 10 bases line up with TRBD2. V dropped 3 bases and J dropped 7; count of bases not matched to a gene: 6. Looked up from germline, CDR1 is MNHNS and CDR2 is SASEGT. CDR3 size: 15 residues. CDR3: CASSDQGLATNIQYF. The CDR3 DNA follows: TGTGCCAGCAGTGATCAGGGACTAGCGACGAACATTCAGTACTTC.

J is TRBJ1-1 and V is TRBV25-1, with TRBD1 matching over 7 bases. Germline V lookup: CDR1 MGHDK, CDR2 SYGVNS. V shed 7 bases, J shed 11 bases, and the junction held 7 bases outside the gene matches. This CDR3 contains 11 residues. The CDR3 bases are TGTGCCAGCACCTTGACAGGGACCGCTTTCTTT. Encoded protein: CASTLTGTAFF.

This chain joins TRBV28 and TRBJ1-3; D gene unclear. The CDR3 spans 13 residues. V lost 3 bases and J lost 4, with 7 bases in between. Germline V gene data show CDR1 as MDHEN and CDR2 as SYDVKM. CDR3 DNA: TGTGCCAGCAGTTTTCTCCTCGGAAACACCATATATTTT. Protein product: CASSFLLGNTIYF. Drawing the rest from reference TRBV28 and TRBJ1-3, the complete variable domain is DVKVTQSSRYLVKRTGEKVFLECVQDMDHENMFWYRQDPGLGLRLIYFSYDVKMKEKGDIPEGYSVSREKKERFSLILESASTNQTSMYLCASSFLLGNTIYFGEGSWLTVV.

The chain is built from TRBV6-2 or TRBV6-3 and TRBJ2-5; TRBD1 aligns across 7 bases. Germline CDR1 reads MNHEY; CDR2 reads SVGEGT. The CDR3 has 15 residues. Trimming took 2 bases from V and 5 from J; bases not matched to a gene: 8. This CDR3 is CASSYQGVWRETQYF. CDR3 bases: TGTGCCAGCAGTTACCAGGGGGTGTGGAGGGAGACCCAGTACTTC.

This clone appeared once. The chain employs TRBV29-1 and TRBJ1-2; TRBD1 agrees at 10 bases. Per germline, CDR1 SQVTM and CDR2 ANQGSEA. This CDR3 contains 11 residues. V shed 4 bases and J 7 bases; nucleotides not matched to a gene: 0. The CDR3 DNA is TGCAGCGTTGGACAGGGGGCTGGCTACACCTTC. Amino acids: CSVGQGAGYTF.